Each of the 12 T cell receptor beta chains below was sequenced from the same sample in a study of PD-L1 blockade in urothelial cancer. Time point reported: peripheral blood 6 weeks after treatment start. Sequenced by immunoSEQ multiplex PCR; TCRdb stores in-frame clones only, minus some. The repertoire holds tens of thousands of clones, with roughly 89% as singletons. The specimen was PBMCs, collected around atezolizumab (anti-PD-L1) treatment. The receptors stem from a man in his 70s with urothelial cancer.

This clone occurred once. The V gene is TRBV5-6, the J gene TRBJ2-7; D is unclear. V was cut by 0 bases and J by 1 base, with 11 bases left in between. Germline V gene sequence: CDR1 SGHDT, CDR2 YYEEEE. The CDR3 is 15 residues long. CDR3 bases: TGTGCCAGCAGCTTGGCAGCCCTAGATTCCTACGAGCAGTACTTC. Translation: CASSLAALDSYEQYF. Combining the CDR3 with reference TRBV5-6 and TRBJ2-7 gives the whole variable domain DAGVTQSPTHLIKTRGQQVTLRCSPKSGHDTVSWYQQALGQGPQFIFQYYEEEERQRGNFPDRFSGHQFPNYSSELNVNALLLGDSALYLCASSLAALDSYEQYFGPGTRLTVT.

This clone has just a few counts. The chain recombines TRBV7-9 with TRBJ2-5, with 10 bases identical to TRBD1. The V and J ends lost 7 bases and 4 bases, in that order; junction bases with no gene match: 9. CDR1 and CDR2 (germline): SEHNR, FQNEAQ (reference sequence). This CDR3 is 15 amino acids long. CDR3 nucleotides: TGTGCCAGCATTTTAGGGACAGGGGAAGGAGAGACCCAGTACTTC. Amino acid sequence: CASILGTGEGETQYF.

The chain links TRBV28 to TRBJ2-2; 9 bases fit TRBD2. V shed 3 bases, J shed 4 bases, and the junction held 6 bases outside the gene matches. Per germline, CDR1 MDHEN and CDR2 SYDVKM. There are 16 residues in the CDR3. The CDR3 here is CASSFSSGSGTGELFF. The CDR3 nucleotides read TGTGCCAGCAGTTTTAGTAGCGGGAGCGGCACCGGGGAGCTGTTTTTT. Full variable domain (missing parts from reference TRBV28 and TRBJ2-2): DVKVTQSSRYLVKRTGEKVFLECVQDMDHENMFWYRQDPGLGLRLIYFSYDVKMKEKGDIPEGYSVSREKKERFSLILESASTNQTSMYLCASSFSSGSGTGELFFGEGSRLTVL.

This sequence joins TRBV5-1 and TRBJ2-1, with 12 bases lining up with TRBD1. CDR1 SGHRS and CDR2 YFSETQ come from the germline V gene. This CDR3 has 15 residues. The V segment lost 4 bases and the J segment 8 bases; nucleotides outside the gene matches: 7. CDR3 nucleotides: TGCGCCAGCAGCCCCTCGGGACAGGGGGCTTATGAGCAGTTCTTC. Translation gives CASSPSGQGAYEQFF.

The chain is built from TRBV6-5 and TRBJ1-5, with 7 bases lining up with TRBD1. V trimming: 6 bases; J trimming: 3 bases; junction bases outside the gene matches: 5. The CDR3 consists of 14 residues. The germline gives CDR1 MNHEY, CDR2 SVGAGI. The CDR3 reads CASRSQGINQPQHF. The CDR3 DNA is TGTGCCAGCAGATCACAGGGGATCAATCAGCCCCAGCATTTT.

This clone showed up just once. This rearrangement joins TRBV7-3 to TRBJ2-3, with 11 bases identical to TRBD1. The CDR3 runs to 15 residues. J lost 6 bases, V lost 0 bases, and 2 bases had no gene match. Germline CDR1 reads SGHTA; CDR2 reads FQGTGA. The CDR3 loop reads CASSLTGTGGDTQYF. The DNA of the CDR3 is TGTGCCAGCAGCTTAACGGGGACAGGGGGGGATACGCAGTATTTT.

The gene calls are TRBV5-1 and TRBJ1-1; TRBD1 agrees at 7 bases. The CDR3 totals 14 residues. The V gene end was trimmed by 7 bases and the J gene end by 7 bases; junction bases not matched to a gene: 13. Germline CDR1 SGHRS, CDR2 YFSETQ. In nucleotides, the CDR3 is TGCGCCAGCGGCAGGGGGGAAGTACCCTATGAAGCTTTCTTT. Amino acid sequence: CASGRGEVPYEAFF.

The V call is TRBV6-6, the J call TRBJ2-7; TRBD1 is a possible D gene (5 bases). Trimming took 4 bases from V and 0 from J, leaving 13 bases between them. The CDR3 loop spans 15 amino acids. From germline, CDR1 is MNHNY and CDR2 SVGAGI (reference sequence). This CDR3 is CASSLASRGSYEQYF. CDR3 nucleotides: TGTGCCAGCAGTTTGGCGTCTAGGGGCTCCTACGAGCAGTACTTC.

The CDR3 sequence: CASSLGGAGPAKNIQYF. For the CDR3, the DNA is TGTGCCAGCAGCCTCGGTGGGGCGGGACCAGCCAAAAACATTCAGTACTTC. J is TRBJ2-4 and V is TRBV14; D might be TRBD2 (6 bases). The CDR3 has 17 residues. CDR1 is SGHDN, CDR2 FVKESK, per germline. Between the trimmed V and J ends, which lost 4 bases and 0 bases, there was a span of 16 bases.

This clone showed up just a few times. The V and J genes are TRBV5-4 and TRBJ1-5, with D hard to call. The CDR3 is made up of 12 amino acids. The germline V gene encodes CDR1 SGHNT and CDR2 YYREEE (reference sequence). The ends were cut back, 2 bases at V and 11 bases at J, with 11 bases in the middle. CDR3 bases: TGTGCCAGCAGCTTAGACGGGGTGTCCCAGCATTTT. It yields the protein CASSLDGVSQHF.

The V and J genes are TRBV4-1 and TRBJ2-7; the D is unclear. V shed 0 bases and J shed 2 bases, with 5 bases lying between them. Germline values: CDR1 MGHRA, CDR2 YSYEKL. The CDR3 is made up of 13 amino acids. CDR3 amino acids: CASSQDSAYEQYF. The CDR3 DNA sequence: TGCGCCAGCAGCCAAGACTCGGCCTACGAGCAGTACTTC.

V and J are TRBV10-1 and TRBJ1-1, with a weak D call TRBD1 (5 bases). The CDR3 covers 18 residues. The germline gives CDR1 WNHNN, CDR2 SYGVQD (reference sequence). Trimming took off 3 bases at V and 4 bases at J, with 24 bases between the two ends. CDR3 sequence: CASSDVRRSPGLTTEAFF. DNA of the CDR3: TGCGCCAGCAGTGACGTCCGGCGGTCTCCAGGGCTTACCACTGAAGCTTTCTTT.